Each of the 9 T cell receptor beta chains below was sequenced from the same sample in a study of cytomegalovirus exposure and HLA in healthy donors. The protocol was immunoSEQ multiplex PCR, while the TCRdb copy is restricted to in-frame clones and leaves out a portion. Seen here are around 190,000 clones, about nine tenths observed once, and the top ten hold less than 9.5%. Source material: PBMCs. These receptors were obtained from a man aged 30-40 years in good health and CMV-seropositive.

V usage is TRBV7-3 and J usage is TRBJ2-2; D tentatively reads TRBD1 or TRBD2 (7 bases each). Per germline, CDR1 SGHTA and CDR2 FQGTGA. The V gene lost 1 base and the J gene lost 7 bases, with 16 bases spanning the gap. The CDR3 contains 16 residues. The CDR3 DNA reads TGTGCCAGCAGCTTAAGGGGGACAGCGGGACGCGGGGAGCTGTTTTTT. It yields the protein CASSLRGTAGRGELFF.

V and J are TRBV12-2 and TRBJ2-7; the table's D call, TRBD2, was not checked against the DNA. TRBV12-2 corresponds to a pseudogene. The CDR3 spans 18 residues. DNA for the CDR3: TGTGCAAGTCGCTTGGTGAAGCATCGCGGGACCAAGCCCTACGAGCAGTACTTC. Its translation: CASRLVKHRGTKPYEQYF.

The chain joins TRBV28 to TRBJ1-5; possible D gene TRBD1, 6 bases. Germline V gives CDR1 MDHEN, CDR2 SYDVKM. CDR3 length: 14 residues. Trimming shortened V by 6 bases and J by 6 bases, and 15 bases separated the two germline ends. CDR3 sequence (DNA): TGTGCCAGCAGCCGAGCCGCAGGGGTTCAGCCCCAGCATTTT. Its translation: CASSRAAGVQPQHF.

The chain recombines TRBV6-5 with TRBJ2-1, with 8 bases lining up with TRBD2. CDR1 and CDR2 (germline): MNHEY, SVGAGI. The length of the CDR3 is 13 residues. Losses at the gene ends were 5 bases for V and 14 bases for J; bases not matched to a gene: 11. This CDR3 reads CASSPPNSGKKFF. As DNA, the CDR3 is TGTGCCAGCAGTCCCCCCAATAGCGGGAAAAAGTTCTTC.

V and J are TRBV6-5 and TRBJ2-7; D may be TRBD1 (6 bases). The CDR3 contains 15 residues. V was pared by 4 bases and J by 0 bases, with 13 bases between. The germline gives CDR1 MNHEY, CDR2 SVGAGI. The CDR3 sequence is CASSLAGQLSYEQYF. The CDR3 nucleotides read TGTGCCAGCAGTTTAGCCGGACAGCTCTCCTACGAGCAGTACTTC.

V usage is TRBV27 and J usage is TRBJ1-2, with 7 bases matching TRBD1. Looked up from germline, CDR1 is MNHEY and CDR2 is SMNVEV (reference sequence). The CDR3 consists of 15 residues. Germline trimming cut 4 bases from V and 6 bases from J; bases unmatched to any gene: 11. CDR3 sequence: CASSSPSTGRDGYTF. The CDR3, as DNA: TGTGCCAGCAGTTCCCCCTCGACAGGGAGGGATGGCTACACCTTC.

The genes are TRBV5-1 and TRBJ2-7, with D uncertain. There are 12 residues in the CDR3. The V gene lost 4 bases and the J gene lost 7 bases, with 12 bases spanning the gap. The germline V gene has CDR1 SGHRS and CDR2 YFSETQ. This CDR3 is CASSLSMGEQYF. As DNA, the CDR3 is TGCGCCAGCAGCCTTTCAATGGGGGAGCAGTACTTC.

The J gene is TRBJ2-7, the V gene TRBV27; tentative D call: TRBD1 (6 bases). The CDR3 spans 14 residues. The ends were cut back, 3 bases at V and 0 bases at J, with 9 bases in the middle. Per germline, CDR1 MNHEY and CDR2 SMNVEV (reference sequence). The CDR3 DNA is TGTGCCAGCAGTTTCAGGGGTTACTCCTACGAGCAGTACTTC. This translates into CASSFRGYSYEQYF.

This clone was observed a few times. This chain connects TRBV28 to TRBJ1-2; D is undetermined. V was pared by 1 base and J by 3 bases, with 3 bases between. This CDR3 has 12 amino acids. Germline assignment: CDR1 MDHEN and CDR2 SYDVKM. This chain's CDR3 is CASSLLDYGYTF. As DNA, the CDR3 is TGTGCCAGCAGTTTATTAGACTATGGCTACACCTTC.